The present entry profiles one TCR beta chain with its context. The antigen is not known. PCR primers comprised 60 Vbeta and 13 Jbeta primers. TCRdb's copy holds only in-frame clones and misses some; the assay was immunoSEQ multiplex PCR. The sample's table shows approximately 50,000 clones. These data originate in a study of cytomegalovirus exposure and HLA in healthy donors. Regarding the study as a whole: In a later analysis, a missense DCLRE1C variant was linked to TCR beta V- and J-gene trimming. There were some 150 TCR beta chains listed as cytomegalovirus-associated. High sensitivity and specificity were reportedly achieved when the classifier diagnosed cytomegalovirus status. A previous analysis found most TCR beta V segments productive roughly 87% or roughly 30% of the time.

This CDR3 is 15 amino acids long. V lost 5 bases to trimming and J lost 7 bases; unmatched junction nucleotides: 9. Germline values: CDR1 SEHNR, CDR2 FQNEAQ (reference sequence). The chain is built from TRBV7-9 and TRBJ2-7; 12 bases are shared with TRBD2. Sequences were obtained from PBMCs. This clonotype was sampled from a female donor in good health and CMV-seronegative. DNA for the CDR3: TGTGCCAGCAGCCTAATATCCGGGACTAGCGGGGAGCAGTACTTC. It encodes CASSLISGTSGEQYF.